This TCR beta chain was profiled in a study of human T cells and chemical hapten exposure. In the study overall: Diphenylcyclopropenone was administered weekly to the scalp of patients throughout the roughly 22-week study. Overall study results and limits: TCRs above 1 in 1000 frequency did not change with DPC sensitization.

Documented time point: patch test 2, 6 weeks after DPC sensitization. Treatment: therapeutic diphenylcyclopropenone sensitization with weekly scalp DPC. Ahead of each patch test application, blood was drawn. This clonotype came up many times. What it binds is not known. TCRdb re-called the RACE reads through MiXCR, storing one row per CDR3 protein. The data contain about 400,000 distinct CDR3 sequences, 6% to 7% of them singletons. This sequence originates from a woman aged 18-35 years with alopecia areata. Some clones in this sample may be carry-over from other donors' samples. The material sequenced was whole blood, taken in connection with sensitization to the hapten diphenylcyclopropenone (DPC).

Written as DNA, the CDR3 is TGCGCCAGCAGCGTCGGGACTGTGAGTTCACCCCTCCACTTT. Its translation: CASSVGTVSSPLHF. V and J are TRBV4-1 and TRBJ1-6, with TRBD1 as a possible D gene (5 bases). This CDR3 has 14 amino acids. Germline CDR1 is MGHRA and CDR2 is YSYEKL. The V and J ends lost 5 bases and 9 bases respectively, with 14 bases between them.